Below, one T cell receptor (beta chain) is given with its context. Its matching antigen is unknown. This CDR3 comprises 16 residues. V dropped 0 bases and J dropped 1 base, with 12 bases sitting between them. Germline values: CDR1 LGHNA, CDR2 YSLEER. The sample comes from a study of vaccination effects on CD4 cells after COVID-19. Here immunoSEQ multiplex PCR was the method, and the copy in TCRdb shows in-frame clones only, minus some. The data hold some 35,000 clones, with 70% to 80% observed a single time. Study-level results: Infection-derived and vaccine-derived clones contracted markedly late after vaccination.

ViraFEST used viral peptide pools to expand antigen-specific CD4+ T cells before sequencing. Investigators separated out CD4+ T cells once about eleven days of culture had passed. Convalescent patients had PCR-confirmed SARS-CoV-2 infection between March and December 2020. The specimen was CD4+ T cells from PBMCs cultured with HCoV-NL63 spike peptides, collected before COVID-19 vaccination. The sequence derives from a human donor who had a prior SARS-CoV-2 infection. V usage is TRBV4-3 and J usage is TRBJ1-1, with unresolved D. The chain's CDR3 is CASSQDSQASNTEAFF. The CDR3 region has the DNA TGCGCCAGCAGCCAAGATTCTCAGGCGTCGAACACTGAAGCTTTCTTT.